A single sample is the source of the 26 T cell receptor beta chains below, sequenced in a study of cytomegalovirus exposure and HLA in healthy donors. Researchers ran the PCR with 60 Vbeta and 13 Jbeta primers. TCRdb's table, derived via immunoSEQ multiplex PCR, lists solely in-frame clones and lacks some. The sample consists of around 170,000 clones, around 80% of them appearing once. Sample: PBMCs. These receptors all come from a woman between 18 and 29 years old in good health and CMV-seronegative.

The chain uses TRBV6-6 and TRBJ1-1; 7 bases fit TRBD1. J gave up 2 bases and V 5 bases, and 8 bases lay outside the gene matches. The CDR3 has 15 amino acids. The germline V gene encodes CDR1 MNHNY and CDR2 SVGAGI (reference sequence). The CDR3 sequence: CASSGVTGPNTEAFF. As DNA, the CDR3 is TGTGCCAGCAGTGGAGTGACAGGGCCAAACACTGAAGCTTTCTTT.

This clone has a single count. The rearrangement joins TRBV6-5 to TRBJ2-7; TRBD2 might be the D (6 bases). V lost 4 bases and J 0 bases, leaving 10 bases between the germline ends. CDR1 is MNHEY and CDR2 is SVGAGI in the germline V gene. The CDR3 is made up of 14 amino acids. The CDR3 protein is CASSSSGSSYEQYF. In nucleotides, the CDR3 is TGTGCCAGCAGTTCGTCCGGGAGCTCCTACGAGCAGTACTTC.

J is TRBJ1-2 and V is TRBV27; D remains unclear. Germline CDR1 is MNHEY and CDR2 is SMNVEV (reference sequence). V gave up 10 bases and J gave up 5 bases, with 29 bases separating them. This CDR3 contains 17 residues. CDR3 residues: CATVGRAEGRGGYGYTF. CDR3 nucleotide sequence: TGTGCCACAGTCGGGCGGGCAGAAGGGCGGGGAGGATATGGCTACACCTTC.

This rearrangement joins TRBV10-3 to TRBJ2-3; D gene ambiguous. Germline V lookup: CDR1 ENHRY, CDR2 SYGVKD. The CDR3 runs 15 residues. V was clipped by 5 bases and J by 2 bases, with 14 bases between them. CDR3: CAISLTNSITDTQYF. CDR3 bases: TGTGCCATCAGTTTGACAAACAGCATCACAGATACGCAGTATTTT.

This clone appeared a single time. V and J are TRBV19 and TRBJ1-2, with 7 bases aligning to TRBD1. This CDR3 region has 16 residues. From germline, CDR1 is LNHDA and CDR2 SQIVND (reference sequence). V lost 8 bases to trimming and J lost 5 bases; unmatched junction nucleotides: 17. CDR3 DNA: TGTGCCAGTGAACGAACGGACAGGCCTCGGAGATATGGCTACACCTTC. This translates into CASERTDRPRRYGYTF.

The rearrangement links TRBV4-2 to TRBJ1-4; D is possibly TRBD1 (5 bases). The V gene's germline CDR1 is LGHNA and CDR2 YNFKEQ. The V gene lost 3 bases and the J gene lost 4 bases, with 12 bases spanning the gap. The CDR3 spans 15 residues. For the CDR3, the DNA is TGTGCCAGCAGCCAGCCGAGTCAGGGTAATGAAAAACTGTTTTTT. Its translation is CASSQPSQGNEKLFF.

The chain couples TRBV6-1 to TRBJ1-3, with a weak D call TRBD1 (5 bases). The length of the CDR3 is 17 residues. CDR1 MNHNS and CDR2 SASEGT come from the germline V gene. Trimming stripped 3 bases from V and 2 bases from J, with 17 bases between. CDR3 protein: CASSEGPKGSPGNTIYF. The CDR3 coding sequence is TGTGCCAGCAGTGAGGGCCCGAAGGGGTCCCCTGGAAACACCATATATTTT.

The V gene is TRBV28, the J gene TRBJ2-5; 8 nucleotides agree with TRBD2. V was pared by 7 bases and J by 5 bases, with 12 bases of the junction left unmatched. This CDR3 is 15 amino acids long. Germline V gene lookup returns CDR1 MDHEN and CDR2 SYDVKM. The CDR3 loop is CASITTGGEAETQYF. In DNA, the CDR3 is TGTGCCAGCATCACCACCGGGGGGGAGGCGGAGACCCAGTACTTC.

The chain joins TRBV6-4 to TRBJ1-3, with D hard to call. CDR1 is MRHNA and CDR2 is SNTAGT in the germline V gene. The V end lost 2 bases, the J end lost 5 bases, and 4 bases lay between the germline ends. The CDR3 runs to 12 residues. The CDR3 loop is CASSDSRNTIYF. In nucleotides, the CDR3 is TGTGCCAGCAGTGACAGCCGAAACACCATATATTTT.

This rearrangement joins TRBV2 to TRBJ1-2; D not resolved. CDR3 length equals 13 residues. Germline V gene lookup returns CDR1 SNHLY and CDR2 FYNNEI. V shed 4 bases and J shed 4 bases, with 10 bases lying between them. Here the CDR3 reads CASSGEGGYGYTF. In nucleotides, the CDR3 is TGTGCCAGCAGTGGCGAGGGAGGCTATGGCTACACCTTC. Using reference TRBV2 and TRBJ1-2 for the parts outside the CDR3, the full variable domain is EPEVTQTPSHQVTQMGQEVILRCVPISNHLYFYWYRQILGQKVEFLVSFYNNEISEKSEIFDDQFSVERPDGSNFTLKIRSTKLEDSAMYFCASSGEGGYGYTFGSGTRLTVV.

The V call is TRBV9, the J call TRBJ2-1, with 9 bases matching TRBD1. J was trimmed by 8 bases and V by 4 bases; bases with no gene match: 10. Germline V lookup: CDR1 SGDLS, CDR2 YYNGEE. The CDR3 extends over 15 amino acids. This CDR3 reads CASSFPQGASDEQFF. The CDR3 DNA follows: TGTGCCAGCAGCTTCCCACAGGGGGCTTCGGATGAGCAGTTCTTC.

This clone is deemed medium-sized (0.01 to 0.1%). The chain combines TRBV6-5 with TRBJ2-2; TRBD1 aligns across 8 bases. The junction had 4 bases not matched to a gene; V was cut back by 4 bases and J by 0 bases. This CDR3 is 16 amino acids long. Germline lookup yields CDR1 MNHEY and CDR2 SVGAGI. CDR3 protein: CASSLTGDPNTGELFF. CDR3 in DNA: TGTGCCAGCAGTTTGACAGGGGACCCGAACACCGGGGAGCTGTTTTTT.

Note on this clone: Other DNA variants within this sample encode the same CDR3. CDR3 in amino acids: CASSFGTGNEKLFF. CDR3 sequence (DNA): TGTGCCAGCAGCTTTGGGACAGGGAATGAAAAACTGTTTTTT. The chain combines TRBV5-6 with TRBJ1-4; TRBD1 aligns across 9 bases. Germline CDR1 reads SGHDT; CDR2 reads YYEEEE. The CDR3 is 14 residues long. Unmatched junction bases numbered 1, after V lost 2 bases and J lost 5 bases. Full variable domain (missing parts from reference TRBV5-6 and TRBJ1-4): DAGVTQSPTHLIKTRGQQVTLRCSPKSGHDTVSWYQQALGQGPQFIFQYYEEEERQRGNFPDRFSGHQFPNYSSELNVNALLLGDSALYLCASSFGTGNEKLFFGSGTQLSVL.

The V call is TRBV5-6, the J call TRBJ1-2; D remains unclear. The CDR3 consists of 13 residues. In germline, CDR1 is SGHDT, CDR2 YYEEEE. V gave up 4 bases and J gave up 14 bases, with 21 bases separating them. The CDR3 nucleotides are TGTGCCAGCAGCCGAGGGCAGGCCCGGTGTGGGACCTTC. This gives the protein CASSRGQARCGTF.

The rearrangement uses TRBV7-9 and TRBJ1-1; D is unclear. The CDR3 covers 15 residues. The germline V gene encodes CDR1 SEHNR and CDR2 FQNEAQ (reference sequence). V was trimmed by 4 bases and J by 7 bases, leaving 19 bases between them. The CDR3 region is CASSSRGGMGGEAFF. CDR3 bases: TGTGCCAGCAGCTCGAGAGGAGGGATGGGAGGTGAAGCTTTCTTT.

This chain links TRBV27 with TRBJ1-2; 9 positions match TRBD1. The CDR3 has 15 amino acids. The germline V gene encodes CDR1 MNHEY and CDR2 SMNVEV (reference sequence). The V segment lost 6 bases and the J segment 8 bases; nucleotides outside the gene matches: 13. CDR3 sequence: CASRYAGTGSQGYTF. CDR3 sequence (DNA): TGTGCCAGCAGATACGCCGGGACAGGGTCGCAGGGCTACACCTTC.

The chain combines TRBV10-3 with TRBJ2-1; D is uncertain. Germline CDR1 ENHRY, CDR2 SYGVKD. With 4 bases removed from V and 7 bases from J, the gap between germline ends came to 5 bases. The CDR3 sequence is 11 residues long. CDR3 in amino acids: CAISASNEQFF. As DNA, the CDR3 is TGTGCCATCAGTGCTAGTAATGAGCAGTTCTTC.

This clone was observed a few times. V usage is TRBV5-4 and J usage is TRBJ1-4; D is ambiguous. Trimming left V 3 bases short and J 8 bases short, with 11 bases between. In germline, CDR1 is SGHNT, CDR2 YYREEE (reference sequence). This CDR3 has 13 amino acids. Here the CDR3 DNA reads TGTGCCAGCAGCTCGAGCTATGCCGAAAAACTGTTTTTT. This gives the protein CASSSSYAEKLFF.

The sample holds a few counts of this clone. The chain couples TRBV28 to TRBJ1-2; D perhaps matches TRBD1 (5 bases). Deletions cut 6 bases from V and 3 bases from J, with 20 bases between. The CDR3 contains 16 residues. Germline loops: CDR1 MDHEN, CDR2 SYDVKM. The CDR3: CASRGIGGDEDYGYTF. The CDR3 DNA reads TGTGCCAGCAGGGGGATTGGGGGGGATGAAGACTATGGCTACACCTTC.

V gene TRBV27 combines with J gene TRBJ1-1; 9 bases are shared with TRBD1. The ends lost 7 bases at V and 1 base at J; junction bases unmatched: 19. This CDR3 region has 19 residues. Germline V gene sequence: CDR1 MNHEY, CDR2 SMNVEV (reference sequence). Here the CDR3 DNA reads TGTGCCAGCAAAGGGGGGACAGGGAACGGTGGACGATGGAACACTGAAGCTTTCTTT. Protein: CASKGGTGNGGRWNTEAFF.

This clone was recorded a few times. The J gene is TRBJ2-1, the V gene TRBV6-1; possible D gene TRBD2, 6 bases. The germline CDR1 and CDR2 sequences are MNHNS and SASEGT. The CDR3 is 15 residues long. V was cut by 1 base and J by 8 bases, with 15 bases left in between. This CDR3 is CASSEGFGGVDEQFF. DNA for the CDR3: TGTGCCAGCAGTGAAGGATTCGGCGGGGTCGATGAGCAGTTCTTC.

J is TRBJ1-1 and V is TRBV11-3, with D possibly matching TRBD1 (5 bases). Trimming removed 4 bases at V and 10 bases at J, with 16 bases between. The length of the CDR3 is 13 residues. Per the germline V gene, CDR1 is SGHNT and CDR2 is YENEEA. The CDR3 sequence: CASSSGLAQGAFF. CDR3 bases: TGTGCCAGCAGCTCGGGACTCGCCCAGGGAGCTTTCTTT. The variable domain in full, completed from reference TRBV11-3 and TRBJ1-1, reads EAGVVQSPRYKIIEKKQPVAFWCNPISGHNTLYWYLQNLGQGPELLIRYENEEAVDDSQLPKDRFSAERLKGVDSTLKIQPAELGDSAVYLCASSSGLAQGAFFGQGTRLTVV.

The chain links TRBV6-1 to TRBJ2-5; 10 nucleotides agree with TRBD2. This CDR3 contains 12 residues. Germline loops: CDR1 MNHNS, CDR2 SASEGT. V was clipped by 11 bases and J by 5 bases; unmatched bases: 5. CDR3: CAGGGLAETQYF. The CDR3 DNA reads as TGTGCCGGGGGGGGACTAGCGGAGACCCAGTACTTC.

The chain carries TRBV4-2 and TRBJ2-1; D gene uncertain. Trimming took 0 bases from V and 8 from J, leaving 11 bases between them. Germline CDR1 reads LGHNA; CDR2 reads YNFKEQ. The CDR3 spans 14 residues. The CDR3 protein is CASSQERQEDEQFF. As DNA, the CDR3 is TGTGCCAGCAGCCAAGAGCGCCAGGAAGATGAGCAGTTCTTC.

V and J are TRBV5-4 and TRBJ2-5, with 8 bases fitting TRBD2. Germline V gives CDR1 SGHNT, CDR2 YYREEE (reference sequence). V lost 3 bases and J lost 1; bases outside the gene matches: 5. This CDR3 comprises 15 residues. CDR3 region: CASSSGGTSQETQYF. CDR3 in DNA: TGTGCCAGCAGCTCTGGGGGGACTAGCCAAGAGACCCAGTACTTC.

Details on this clone: One end of the junction is discordant with germline, which a read error may explain. The chain has TRBV7-9 and TRBJ2-7; maybe TRBD1 (5 bases). Germline CDR1 reads SEHNR; CDR2 reads FQNEAQ (reference sequence). This CDR3 comprises 14 residues. The CDR3 DNA reads as TGTTCCAGCAGTAAAGCAGGGTTCTCCTACGAGCAGTACTTC. Translation gives CSSSKAGFSYEQYF.